This T cell receptor beta chain was sequenced for a study of T cells in localized non-small cell lung cancer. TCRdb keeps only in-frame clones here, not all; method: immunoSEQ multiplex PCR. This sample has 38,000 or so clones, with around 81% found just once. CDR1 and CDR2 (germline): SGHNT, YYREEE (reference sequence). This CDR3 comprises 15 residues. V was clipped by 6 bases and J by 9 bases, with 19 bases between them. This specimen was peripheral blood mononuclear cells, taken before any cancer treatment. The rearrangement joins TRBV5-4 to TRBJ1-6, with D possibly matching TRBD1 (6 bases). This receptor was taken from a male donor aged 60 or over with stage II lung adenocarcinoma. The CDR3 DNA is TGTGCCAGCACTTCGGGGCAGGGGAGCGGTTCACCCCTCCACTTT. This codes for CASTSGQGSGSPLHF.